The next 24 T cell receptor beta chains were all read from a single sample in a study of blood T cell repertoires in COVID-19. Data came from immunoSEQ multiplex PCR; TCRdb stores just in-frame clones and leaves some out. The sample lists around 200,000 clones, around nine tenths occurring once. The sequencing sample was made of peripheral blood. Source of these receptors: a woman younger than 30 who had recovered from COVID-19.

The rearrangement uses TRBV19 and TRBJ1-3; D remains unclear. The CDR3 runs to 14 residues. Germline assignment: CDR1 LNHDA and CDR2 SQIVND (reference sequence). Deletions cut 5 bases from V and 0 bases from J, with 8 bases between. CDR3 loop: CASSLGSSGNTIYF. The CDR3 nucleotides read TGTGCCAGTAGTCTGGGCAGCTCTGGAAACACCATATATTTT.

Here the CDR3 reads CASRGHMNTGELFF. The CDR3 nucleotides are TGTGCCAGCAGGGGACACATGAACACCGGGGAGCTGTTTTTT. V and J are TRBV7-2 and TRBJ2-2, with D perhaps matching TRBD1 (6 bases). The CDR3 covers 14 residues. Germline V gene lookup returns CDR1 SGHTA and CDR2 FQGNSA. Between the trimmed V and J ends, which lost 6 bases and 1 base, there was a span of 9 bases.

This clone was seen a few times. This sequence joins TRBV25-1 and TRBJ2-1; D not resolved. This CDR3 is built from 11 residues. The V and J ends lost 6 bases and 7 bases respectively, with 7 bases between them. The germline V gene has CDR1 MGHDK and CDR2 SYGVNS. As DNA, the CDR3 is TGTGCCAGCAGAATAGAGAATGAGCAGTTCTTC. Amino acids: CASRIENEQFF.

The CDR3 loop reads CASSFGTGVNTEAFF. Written as DNA, the CDR3 is TGTGCCAGCAGCTTTGGGACAGGGGTCAACACTGAAGCTTTCTTT. The chain couples TRBV7-3 to TRBJ1-1; 10 nucleotides align to TRBD1. CDR1 is SGHTA, CDR2 FQGTGA, per germline. V lost 3 bases and J lost 2; bases outside the gene matches: 3. The CDR3 contains 15 residues.

CDR3 in amino acids: CASSQGRYEKLFF. In DNA form, the CDR3 reads TGCGCCAGCAGCCAAGGGCGGTATGAAAAACTGTTTTTT. This chain joins TRBV4-1 and TRBJ1-4; no firm D call. Germline CDR1 is MGHRA and CDR2 is YSYEKL. The CDR3 is made up of 13 amino acids. V dropped 1 base and J dropped 6 bases, with 6 bases sitting between them.

The genes are TRBV5-1 and TRBJ2-6; D might be TRBD1 (6 bases). The length of the CDR3 is 16 residues. The germline V and J ends were trimmed by 4 bases and 2 bases, with 13 bases remaining between them. In germline, CDR1 is SGHRS, CDR2 YFSETQ. The CDR3 here is CASSHDRSPGANVLTF. CDR3 nucleotide sequence: TGCGCCAGCAGCCATGACAGGTCGCCTGGGGCCAACGTCCTGACTTTC.

The chain recombines TRBV7-9 with TRBJ2-3, with D possibly being TRBD1 (6 bases). Germline V gene data show CDR1 as SEHNR and CDR2 as FQNEAQ (reference sequence). The length of the CDR3 is 16 residues. The ends were cut back, 5 bases at V and 0 bases at J, with 15 bases in the middle. This CDR3 reads CASSPAGTTSTDTQYF. CDR3 coding DNA: TGTGCCAGCAGCCCAGCCGGGACAACTAGCACAGATACGCAGTATTTT.

This chain connects TRBV19 to TRBJ1-2, with 10 positions matching TRBD1. Germline V gene sequence: CDR1 LNHDA, CDR2 SQIVND (reference sequence). The CDR3 totals 14 residues. V lost 4 bases and J lost 4; bases outside the gene matches: 3. The CDR3 DNA reads TGTGCCAGTAGTACCGGACAGGGGGGCTATGGCTACACCTTC. Translation gives CASSTGQGGYGYTF.

The chain uses TRBV18 and TRBJ1-5, with 12 bases that match TRBD1. The CDR3 totals 15 residues. Per the germline V gene, CDR1 is KGHSH and CDR2 is LQKENI. Unmatched junction bases numbered 4, after V lost 3 bases and J lost 7 bases. Here the CDR3 reads CASSPGTGGGQPQHF. In nucleotides, the CDR3 is TGTGCCAGCTCACCGGGGACAGGGGGCGGCCAGCCCCAGCATTTT. The full variable domain, its missing parts supplied by reference TRBV18 and TRBJ1-5, is NAGVMQNPRHLVRRRGQEARLRCSPMKGHSHVYWYRQLPEEGLKFMVYLQKENIIDESGMPKERFSAEFPKEGPSILRIQQVVRGDSAAYFCASSPGTGGGQPQHFGDGTRLSIL.

The chain has TRBV9 and TRBJ2-5, with 8 positions matching TRBD2. The CDR3 totals 14 residues. V was pared by 1 base and J by 4 bases, with 3 bases of the junction left unmatched. CDR1 SGDLS and CDR2 YYNGEE come from the germline V gene. As DNA, the CDR3 is TGTGCCAGCAGCGTAAGCGGGAGCTCAGAGACCCAGTACTTC. Translating gives CASSVSGSSETQYF.

The gene calls are TRBV5-1 and TRBJ1-3; 9 nucleotides align to TRBD1. Germline values: CDR1 SGHRS, CDR2 YFSETQ. CDR3 size: 14 residues. V shed 4 bases and J 4 bases; nucleotides not matched to a gene: 3. Written as DNA, the CDR3 is TGCGCCAGCAGCCGGACAGGGGAAGGAAACACCATATATTTT. Its protein product is CASSRTGEGNTIYF.

The gene calls are TRBV6-2 or TRBV6-3 and TRBJ2-7, with 8 bases lining up with TRBD1. CDR1 is MNHEY, CDR2 SVGEGT, per germline. CDR3 size: 15 residues. V trimming: 2 bases; J trimming: 1 base; junction bases outside the gene matches: 4. The DNA for the CDR3 is TGTGCCAGCAGTTACGGTGGGACAGGTTCCTACGAGCAGTACGTC. Its protein product is CASSYGGTGSYEQYV.

V usage is TRBV10-3 and J usage is TRBJ2-1; TRBD1 is a possible D gene (6 bases). V shed 10 bases and J shed 6 bases, with 13 bases lying between them. The CDR3 length is 12 residues. CDR1 is ENHRY and CDR2 is SYGVKD in the germline V gene. The CDR3 region has the DNA TGTGCCACGAGAGACAGGACCAATGAGCAGTTCTTC. Protein: CATRDRTNEQFF.

In DNA form, the CDR3 reads TGTGCCAGCAGCTTAGCGCGGGACAGGGTTTACGAGCAGTACTTC. Its protein product is CASSLARDRVYEQYF. V gene TRBV7-2 combines with J gene TRBJ2-7; 9 bases align to TRBD1. The CDR3 totals 15 residues. Looked up from germline, CDR1 is SGHTA and CDR2 is FQGNSA. V was pared by 0 bases and J by 4 bases, with 4 bases of the junction left unmatched.

The gene calls are TRBV5-1 and TRBJ1-1; 10 positions agree with TRBD1. CDR3 length equals 14 residues. With 5 bases clipped from V and 8 bases from J, the junction kept 9 bases outside the gene matches. Germline lookup yields CDR1 SGHRS and CDR2 YFSETQ. The CDR3 nucleotides read TGCGCCAGCAGGGGGACAGGGGTGCTATCGGAAGCTTTCTTT. It is translated as CASRGTGVLSEAFF.

The chain is built from TRBV19 and TRBJ1-5; D unresolved. Germline V lookup: CDR1 LNHDA, CDR2 SQIVND (reference sequence). V was pared by 5 bases and J by 7 bases, with 12 bases between. This CDR3 has 13 amino acids. The CDR3 loop reads CASSDPGGQPQHF. The CDR3 region has the DNA TGTGCCAGTAGTGACCCGGGAGGGCAGCCCCAGCATTTT.

This chain links TRBV15 with TRBJ2-3; 12 bases match TRBD2. This CDR3 is built from 16 residues. V gave up 2 bases and J gave up 4 bases; unmatched junction bases: 4. The germline V gene has CDR1 LNHNV and CDR2 YYDKDF (reference sequence). CDR3 loop: CATSRPTSGSADTQYF. Written as DNA, the CDR3 is TGTGCCACCAGCAGACCGACTAGCGGGAGCGCAGATACGCAGTATTTT.

Only one count was recorded for this clone. V usage is TRBV14 and J usage is TRBJ2-3, with D perhaps TRBD2 (6 bases). V lost 4 bases and J 6 bases, leaving 17 bases between the germline ends. The V gene's germline CDR1 is SGHDN and CDR2 FVKESK. The CDR3 covers 15 residues. The DNA of the CDR3 is TGTGCCAGCAGCCTGGGACTTACATATCTGGATACGCAGTATTTT. Its protein product is CASSLGLTYLDTQYF.

CDR3 residues: CASSLETGGMKTQYF. The DNA for the CDR3 is TGTGCCAGCAGCTTAGAAACAGGGGGCATGAAGACCCAGTACTTC. The rearrangement links TRBV11-2 to TRBJ2-5; 9 positions match TRBD1. The germline V gene encodes CDR1 SGHAT and CDR2 FQNNGV. Trimming took 0 bases from V and 6 from J; bases not matched to a gene: 5. The length of the CDR3 is 15 residues.

The J gene is TRBJ1-1, the V gene TRBV9, with D hard to call. This CDR3 contains 15 residues. V lost 0 bases, J lost 2 bases, and 11 bases lay in between. Germline CDR1 SGDLS, CDR2 YYNGEE. The CDR3 reads CASSVAPSDNTEAFF. CDR3 DNA: TGTGCCAGCAGCGTAGCCCCCAGCGATAACACTGAAGCTTTCTTT.

This clone was recorded once. V usage is TRBV2 and J usage is TRBJ1-1, with 10 bases identical to TRBD1. The CDR3 covers 13 residues. Germline V gene sequence: CDR1 SNHLY, CDR2 FYNNEI. V lost 5 bases, J lost 5 bases, and 2 bases stayed unmatched. In nucleotides, the CDR3 is TGTGCCAGCAGTTCGGGACAGGGGACTGAAGCTTTCTTT. Protein product: CASSSGQGTEAFF. Full variable domain (missing parts from reference TRBV2 and TRBJ1-1): EPEVTQTPSHQVTQMGQEVILRCVPISNHLYFYWYRQILGQKVEFLVSFYNNEISEKSEIFDDQFSVERPDGSNFTLKIRSTKLEDSAMYFCASSSGQGTEAFFGQGTRLTVV.

This clone was recorded once. This rearrangement joins TRBV2 to TRBJ1-5, with 9 positions matching TRBD1. This CDR3 has 14 residues. V was clipped by 8 bases and J by 6 bases; unmatched bases: 8. Germline V gives CDR1 SNHLY, CDR2 FYNNEI. CDR3 sequence reads: CASGGQGGGQPQHF. Written as DNA, the CDR3 is TGTGCCAGCGGGGGACAGGGTGGCGGTCAGCCCCAGCATTTT.

The rearrangement joins TRBV7-9 to TRBJ2-2; 7 bases map to TRBD2. CDR3 length equals 16 residues. V was clipped by 0 bases and J by 2 bases; unmatched bases: 3. Germline CDR1 reads SEHNR; CDR2 reads FQNEAQ (reference sequence). The CDR3 region is CASSLARGLNTGELFF. CDR3 DNA sequence: TGTGCCAGCAGCTTAGCGCGGGGGTTAAACACCGGGGAGCTGTTTTTT.

The genes are TRBV9 and TRBJ2-7; TRBD1 agrees at 8 bases. Germline lookup yields CDR1 SGDLS and CDR2 YYNGEE. V trimming: 1 base; J trimming: 4 bases; junction bases outside the gene matches: 7. The CDR3 runs 15 residues. CDR3 sequence: CASSVTGTGPYEQYF. The CDR3 coding sequence is TGTGCCAGCAGCGTAACCGGGACAGGCCCGTACGAGCAGTACTTC.